This TCR beta chain was obtained from a study of blood T cell repertoires in COVID-19. Assay used: immunoSEQ multiplex PCR; TCRdb lists only in-frame clones, some missing. The sample contains tens of thousands of clones, about 87% of which appear only once. The CDR3 is 13 amino acids. Trimming took 6 bases from V and 10 from J; bases not matched to a gene: 5. Germline lookup yields CDR1 MNHEY and CDR2 SMNVEV (reference sequence). This clonotype was obtained from a man aged 50 or older with active COVID-19. Specimen: peripheral blood. The chain has TRBV27 and TRBJ1-6, with 8 nucleotides matching TRBD1. The CDR3 sequence: CASRFDRGSPLHF. For the CDR3, the DNA is TGTGCCAGCAGATTTGACAGGGGCTCACCCCTCCACTTT.